A single sample is the source of the 29 T cell receptor beta chains below, sequenced in a study of shared clonotypes between healthy human individuals. Sequenced by immunoSEQ multiplex PCR; TCRdb stores in-frame clones only, minus some. The table lists fewer than 3 million clones, about 90% of them singletons. Input material: naive CD4+ T cells from PBMCs. Subset of the sample: CD45RA+ positively selected. The receptor source for this set is a man between 18 and 29 years old in good health. Some clones in this sample may be carry-over from other donors' samples.

This chain uses TRBV5-1 with TRBJ2-7; the D call may be TRBD1 or TRBD2 (6 bases each). The germline CDR1 and CDR2 sequences are SGHRS and YFSETQ. This CDR3 region has 15 residues. Trimming removed 1 base at V and 2 bases at J, with 13 bases between. The CDR3 reads CASSLLGGQPYEQYF. The CDR3 DNA reads TGCGCCAGCAGCTTGCTCGGGGGACAACCCTACGAGCAGTACTTC.

This chain uses TRBV19 with TRBJ2-3; 7 bases map to TRBD2. The length of the CDR3 is 15 residues. V lost 4 bases to trimming and J lost 2 bases; unmatched junction nucleotides: 6. The germline gives CDR1 LNHDA, CDR2 SQIVND (reference sequence). CDR3 loop: CASSTGGRATDTQYF. The DNA for the CDR3 is TGTGCCAGTAGTACTGGTGGGAGGGCCACAGATACGCAGTATTTT.

The gene calls are TRBV7-8 and TRBJ2-2, with D maybe TRBD1 (5 bases). V shed 3 bases and J shed 2 bases, with 13 bases lying between them. CDR3 length: 16 residues. Germline V gene data show CDR1 as SGHVS and CDR2 as FQNEAQ. This CDR3 is CASSFGQQLNTGELFF. CDR3 DNA sequence: TGTGCCAGCAGCTTCGGACAACAATTAAACACCGGGGAGCTGTTTTTT.

The rearrangement uses TRBV6-1 and TRBJ1-5, with no clear D. Germline lookup yields CDR1 MNHNS and CDR2 SASEGT. The ends were cut back, 5 bases at V and 0 bases at J, with 8 bases in the middle. This CDR3 contains 14 residues. This CDR3 is CASSRPHSNQPQHF. The CDR3 DNA reads as TGTGCCAGCAGTCGTCCGCATAGCAATCAGCCCCAGCATTTT.

V gene TRBV7-3 combines with J gene TRBJ2-3, with D possibly being TRBD1 (5 bases). This CDR3 contains 16 residues. Germline V CDR1 and CDR2: SGHTA, FQGTGA. Trimming left V 1 base short and J 0 bases short, with 11 bases between. In DNA, the CDR3 is TGTGCCAGCAGCTTAAGTGTCAGGGCCAGCACAGATACGCAGTATTTT. Its protein is CASSLSVRASTDTQYF.

Turning to this clone: The identical CDR3 is also encoded by other nucleotide sequences in the sample. The chain links TRBV11-2 to TRBJ2-3; D tentatively reads TRBD1 or TRBD2 (5 bases each). Germline V gene sequence: CDR1 SGHAT, CDR2 FQNNGV. CDR3 size: 14 residues. The V end was cut by 0 bases, the J end by 4 bases, with 8 bases between. The CDR3, as DNA: TGTGCCAGCAGCTTAGATCGAGGGGCAGATACGCAGTATTTT. Translation gives CASSLDRGADTQYF.

The J gene is TRBJ2-5, the V gene TRBV11-2; 14 nucleotides line up with TRBD2. V was clipped by 4 bases and J by 6 bases; unmatched bases: 7. CDR3 length: 16 amino acids. CDR1 SGHAT and CDR2 FQNNGV come from the germline V gene. The CDR3 bases are TGTGCCAGCAGCTCGCCGGGACTAGCGGGAGTGAAGACCCAGTACTTC. Translation gives CASSSPGLAGVKTQYF.

As to this clone: Other DNA sequences in the same sample also yield this CDR3. The chain joins TRBV7-3 to TRBJ2-3; D is uncertain. The CDR3 runs to 17 residues. Trimming removed 2 bases from V and 0 bases from J, with 15 bases in between. Germline V lookup: CDR1 SGHTA, CDR2 FQGTGA. CDR3 in amino acids: CASSLLGPSSSTDTQYF. As DNA, the CDR3 is TGTGCCAGCAGCTTACTTGGGCCGTCTTCTAGCACAGATACGCAGTATTTT.

CDR3 protein: CASSLQPGLSGNTIYF. DNA of the CDR3: TGTGCCAGCAGCTTACAGCCAGGACTCTCTGGAAACACCATATATTTT. The rearrangement links TRBV7-9 to TRBJ1-3; D gene unclear. The CDR3 contains 16 residues. V lost 2 bases and J lost 0, with 11 bases in between. Germline CDR1 is SEHNR and CDR2 is FQNEAQ (reference sequence).

The chain joins TRBV28 to TRBJ1-5; D remains ambiguous. This CDR3 comprises 13 residues. Germline lookup yields CDR1 MDHEN and CDR2 SYDVKM. V gave up 6 bases and J gave up 5 bases, with 11 bases separating them. This chain's CDR3 is CASSSGGHQPQHF. Written as DNA, the CDR3 is TGTGCCAGCAGCTCCGGAGGGCATCAGCCCCAGCATTTT. Complete variable domain (other parts from reference TRBV28 and TRBJ1-5): DVKVTQSSRYLVKRTGEKVFLECVQDMDHENMFWYRQDPGLGLRLIYFSYDVKMKEKGDIPEGYSVSREKKERFSLILESASTNQTSMYLCASSSGGHQPQHFGDGTRLSIL.

The chain recombines TRBV5-5 with TRBJ2-2; possible D gene TRBD1, 5 bases. V was shortened by 0 bases and J by 3 bases, with 9 bases between the two germline ends. This CDR3 has 15 amino acids. Germline CDR1 and CDR2: SGHKS and YYEKEE (reference sequence). This chain's CDR3 is CASSLGGTYTGELFF. In nucleotides, the CDR3 is TGTGCCAGCAGCTTGGGGGGCACCTACACCGGGGAGCTGTTTTTT.

This sequence joins TRBV5-1 and TRBJ2-1, with 7 bases that match TRBD1. Germline CDR1 and CDR2: SGHRS and YFSETQ. With 4 bases clipped from V and 6 bases from J, the junction kept 7 bases outside the gene matches. The CDR3 length is 14 residues. The CDR3 spells CASSAGTEGNEQFF. The DNA for the CDR3 is TGCGCCAGCAGCGCCGGGACAGAAGGCAATGAGCAGTTCTTC.

The chain couples TRBV5-1 to TRBJ2-5; 9 bases are a match to TRBD2. CDR1 SGHRS and CDR2 YFSETQ come from the germline V gene. Trimming at V came to 2 bases and at J to 3 bases, leaving 2 bases not matched to a gene. The CDR3 is 14 amino acids. The CDR3 here is CASSLGTSKETQYF. CDR3 sequence (DNA): TGCGCCAGCAGCTTAGGGACTAGCAAAGAGACCCAGTACTTC.

This chain connects TRBV11-1 to TRBJ1-1; D possibly corresponds to TRBD1 (5 bases). There are 13 residues in the CDR3. CDR1 SGHAT and CDR2 FQDESV come from the germline V gene (reference sequence). V was shortened by 5 bases and J by 4 bases, with 11 bases between the two germline ends. The CDR3 DNA is TGTGCCAGCAGCCGAGACAGAGGCACTGAAGCTTTCTTT. It is translated as CASSRDRGTEAFF.

This chain joins TRBV2 and TRBJ2-7, with D perhaps TRBD2 (5 bases). CDR1 is SNHLY, CDR2 FYNNEI, per germline. V gave up 1 base and J gave up 2 bases, with 9 bases separating them. The CDR3 has 14 residues. Here the CDR3 reads CASSEGGSPYEQYF. The CDR3 bases are TGTGCCAGCAGTGAAGGCGGGTCCCCCTACGAGCAGTACTTC.

The chain links TRBV20-1 to TRBJ2-7, with unresolved D. V was cut by 8 bases and J by 2 bases, with 10 bases left in between. The CDR3 runs to 11 residues. Germline lookup yields CDR1 DFQATT and CDR2 SNEGSKA (reference sequence). CDR3 nucleotide sequence: TGCAGTTCCCAACTCGCCTACGAGCAGTACTTC. It yields the protein CSSQLAYEQYF.

In its sample, this clone was seen a few times. The chain employs TRBV14 and TRBJ2-3; D remains unclear. The CDR3 totals 16 residues. CDR1 and CDR2 (germline): SGHDN, FVKESK. V was shortened by 3 bases and J by 1 base, with 14 bases between the two germline ends. This chain's CDR3 is CASSQDPGQGTDTQYF. CDR3 DNA: TGTGCCAGCAGCCAGGATCCGGGCCAAGGCACAGATACGCAGTATTTT.

To note about this clone: The identical CDR3 is also encoded by other nucleotide sequences in the sample. V gene TRBV5-4 combines with J gene TRBJ2-1, with D possibly TRBD2 on 5 matching bases. Trimming stripped 0 bases from V and 3 bases from J, with 7 bases between. Germline V gene sequence: CDR1 SGHNT, CDR2 YYREEE (reference sequence). This CDR3 comprises 14 residues. The CDR3: CASSLAGSYNEQFF. In nucleotides, the CDR3 is TGTGCCAGCAGCTTGGCGGGGAGCTACAATGAGCAGTTCTTC.

V usage is TRBV14 and J usage is TRBJ1-1; D remains ambiguous. The V end was cut by 7 bases, the J end by 1 base, with 10 bases between. The CDR3 is 13 amino acids. CDR1 and CDR2 from the germline V gene are SGHDN and FVKESK. The CDR3 DNA is TGTGCCAGCACTAAGACCTGGAACACTGAAGCTTTCTTT. It specifies CASTKTWNTEAFF.

This chain links TRBV4-1 with TRBJ2-1; the D is unclear. The CDR3 spans 16 residues. Per the germline V gene, CDR1 is MGHRA and CDR2 is YSYEKL. Trimming pared 4 bases from V and 1 base from J, leaving 14 bases between. Here the CDR3 reads CASSPQLLVSYNEQFF. The CDR3 nucleotides are TGCGCCAGCAGCCCACAATTATTAGTTTCCTACAATGAGCAGTTCTTC.

The chain uses TRBV23-1 and TRBJ2-4; D may be TRBD1 (5 bases). TRBV23-1 qualifies as an ORF whose function is uncertain. CDR3 length: 20 residues. The V gene lost 4 bases and the J gene lost 9 bases, with 34 bases spanning the gap. CDR3 protein: CASSPRHHKTVDPPFGIQYF. The CDR3 coding sequence is TGCGCCAGCAGTCCTCGACACCATAAGACAGTCGACCCCCCTTTTGGCATTCAGTACTTC.

The chain joins TRBV7-9 to TRBJ2-7; no reliable D call. V was pared by 1 base and J by 0 bases, with 7 bases between. Germline-derived CDR1 and CDR2 are SEHNR and FQNEAQ (reference sequence). The CDR3 consists of 14 residues. The CDR3, as DNA: TGTGCCAGCAGCTTAGGCAAGAGCTCCTACGAGCAGTACTTC. Its translation: CASSLGKSSYEQYF.

The genes are TRBV23-1 and TRBJ1-2; 10 positions agree with TRBD1. TRBV23-1 has ORF status, its function being uncertain. Trimming cost V 3 bases and J 3 bases; bases outside gene matches: 7. The CDR3 spans 16 residues. The CDR3 region is CASSQPGQGIDYGYTF. CDR3 coding DNA: TGCGCCAGCAGTCAGCCGGGACAGGGGATTGACTATGGCTACACCTTC.

V usage is TRBV5-8 and J usage is TRBJ1-2; D is unclear. The CDR3 length is 15 residues. V lost 3 bases, J lost 3 bases, and 15 bases lay in between. Germline lookup yields CDR1 SGHTS and CDR2 YDEGEE. As DNA, the CDR3 is TGTGCCAGCAGCTGGAAGGTGGGAAGGGACTATGGCTACACCTTC. Its translation is CASSWKVGRDYGYTF.

The genes are TRBV21-1 and TRBJ1-1. TRBV21-1 is reported as a pseudogene. CDR3 size: 16 residues. CDR3 region: CASSPRSGGLNTEAFF. The CDR3 nucleotides read TGTGCCAGCAGCCCCCGGTCGGGGGGGTTAAACACTGAAGCTTTCTTT.

In DNA, the CDR3 is TGTGCCAGCAGCTACCCGGGGGGCAATGAGCAGTTCTTC. This encodes CASSYPGGNEQFF. V usage is TRBV7-3 and J usage is TRBJ2-1; 7 nucleotides line up with TRBD2. V dropped 4 bases and J dropped 6; count of bases not matched to a gene: 3. Germline CDR1 reads SGHTA; CDR2 reads FQGTGA. The CDR3 covers 13 residues.

Turning to this clone: This same CDR3 is encoded by further DNA sequences in the sample. DNA for the CDR3: TGTGCCAGCAGCTTGGGACCAGGAGACACTGAAGCTTTCTTT. Translating it yields CASSLGPGDTEAFF. V and J are TRBV9 and TRBJ1-1; D perhaps matches TRBD1 (5 bases). Trimming shortened V by 4 bases and J by 3 bases, and 13 bases separated the two germline ends. CDR1 and CDR2 (germline): SGDLS, YYNGEE. The CDR3 spans 14 residues.

On this clone itself: This specimen includes other DNA sequences encoding the same CDR3. The chain couples TRBV5-1 to TRBJ2-5; D remains unclear. The CDR3 is 13 residues long. The germline CDR1 and CDR2 sequences are SGHRS and YFSETQ. The V end lost 0 bases, the J end lost 4 bases, and 7 bases lay between the germline ends. The CDR3 bases are TGCGCCAGCAGCTTGGGGCAGAGAGAGACCCAGTACTTC. It is translated as CASSLGQRETQYF.

This chain uses TRBV7-3 with TRBJ2-3, with D possibly TRBD1 on 5 matching bases. The V gene lost 3 bases and the J gene lost 2 bases, with 12 bases spanning the gap. The CDR3 has 15 amino acids. Germline CDR1 is SGHTA and CDR2 is FQGTGA. CDR3 coding DNA: TGTGCCAGCAGCTTTACAGGATCAGCCACAGATACGCAGTATTTT. It specifies CASSFTGSATDTQYF. The complete variable domain, with remaining parts taken from reference TRBV7-3 and TRBJ2-3, reads GAGVSQTPSNKVTEKGKYVELRCDPISGHTALYWYRQSLGQGPEFLIYFQGTGAADDSGLPNDRFFAVRPEGSVSTLKIQRTERGDSAVYLCASSFTGSATDTQYFGPGTRLTVL.